A single sample gave rise to the 32 T cell receptor beta chains below, sequenced in a study of CD8 T cells in ankylosing spondylitis. Study observations and caveats: Made up of 7 to 9 highly homologous variants, a TCR beta motif appeared characteristic of ankylosing spondylitis blood.

No cognate antigen is known for these TCRs. TCRdb re-derived calls from the 5' RACE reads in MiXCR, one entry per CDR3 protein. This table has 400,000 or so distinct CDR3 sequences, roughly 26% appearing once. The sequenced material came from blood, either unsorted or a sorted T cell fraction (not recorded which). Receptors were obtained from a male donor with ankylosing spondylitis.

This sequence joins TRBV29-1 and TRBJ2-7; maybe TRBD2 (6 bases). In germline, CDR1 is SQVTM, CDR2 ANQGSEA. Trimming pared 5 bases from V and 0 bases from J, leaving 8 bases between. The CDR3 covers 12 residues. The CDR3 DNA reads as TGCAGCGTTTCGCGGGACTCCTACGAGCAGTACTTC. It is translated as CSVSRDSYEQYF.

This rearrangement joins TRBV7-2 to TRBJ2-7; weak D call: TRBD2 (6 bases). The CDR3 loop spans 13 amino acids. The germline gives CDR1 SGHTA, CDR2 FQGNSA. V was shortened by 5 bases and J by 3 bases, with 11 bases between the two germline ends. The CDR3 DNA reads as TGTGCCAGCAGCCGGGCCGGGGGCTACGAGCAGTACTTC. The encoded protein is CASSRAGGYEQYF.

The gene calls are TRBV15 and TRBJ2-2; TRBD2 agrees at 7 bases. The length of the CDR3 is 14 residues. Trimming at V came to 5 bases and at J to 7 bases, leaving 7 bases not matched to a gene. Germline lookup yields CDR1 LNHNV and CDR2 YYDKDF (reference sequence). The DNA for the CDR3 is TGTGCCACCAGCCTGACCCTAGCGGACGGGGAGCTGTTTTTT. Amino acids: CATSLTLADGELFF.

The rearrangement joins TRBV10-3 to TRBJ2-5; 10 bases agree with TRBD2. The germline V gene encodes CDR1 ENHRY and CDR2 SYGVKD. CDR3 length equals 16 residues. After removal of 4 bases from V and 3 bases from J, the junction contained 8 bases not matched to a gene. CDR3 sequence (DNA): TGTGCCATCAGTGGATCTAGCGGGAGCAGAGAAGAGACCCAGTACTTC. Its protein is CAISGSSGSREETQYF.

This clonotype was observed a handful of times. This chain uses TRBV7-2 with TRBJ1-4, with 7 positions matching TRBD1. After removal of 1 base from V and 6 bases from J, the junction contained 2 bases not matched to a gene. CDR3 length: 14 residues. Germline CDR1 reads SGHTA; CDR2 reads FQGNSA. The CDR3 DNA follows: TGTGCCAGCAGCTTAGGGACAGGATATGAAAAACTGTTTTTT. It is translated as CASSLGTGYEKLFF.

The rearrangement links TRBV5-1 to TRBJ1-5; 8 nucleotides agree with TRBD1. The CDR3 loop spans 15 amino acids. V shed 2 bases and J 2 bases; nucleotides not matched to a gene: 3. Germline V gene data show CDR1 as SGHRS and CDR2 as YFSETQ. CDR3 DNA sequence: TGCGCCAGCAGCTTCGACAGGGGAGGCAATCAGCCCCAGCATTTT. This translates into CASSFDRGGNQPQHF.

The chain is built from TRBV29-1 and TRBJ1-2, with D perhaps TRBD1 (6 bases). Germline V gene data show CDR1 as SQVTM and CDR2 as ANQGSEA. The CDR3 totals 13 residues. Trimming cost V 4 bases and J 3 bases, with 12 bases left between them. The CDR3 sequence: CSVVPGGDYGYTF. The CDR3 nucleotides are TGCAGCGTTGTGCCGGGGGGCGACTATGGCTACACCTTC. Full variable domain (remainder filled in from reference TRBV29-1 and TRBJ1-2): SAVISQKPSRDICQRGTSLTIQCQVDSQVTMMFWYRQQPGQSLTLIATANQGSEATYESGFVIDKFPISRPNLTFSTLTVSNMSPEDSSIYLCSVVPGGDYGYTFGSGTRLTVV.

V gene TRBV30 combines with J gene TRBJ2-7; weak D call: TRBD1 (5 bases). This CDR3 region has 11 residues. With 1 base removed from V and 4 bases from J, the gap between germline ends came to 5 bases. Germline CDR1 and CDR2: GTSNPN and SVGIG (reference sequence). The CDR3 region is CAWSGQYEQYF. The CDR3 DNA sequence: TGTGCCTGGAGTGGACAGTACGAGCAGTACTTC.

CDR3 DNA: TGTGCCAGCAGCGATTCCAAGCAGGGACTAGCGTCCTGTTGTAGGGCCCAAAACGTC. It specifies CASSDSKQGLASCCRAQNV. This rearrangement joins TRBV11-2 to TRBJ2-7; TRBD2 matches at 10 bases. The length of the CDR3 is 19 residues. CDR1 SGHAT and CDR2 FQNNGV come from the germline V gene.

Only a few counts were recorded for this clonotype. This chain connects TRBV7-2 to TRBJ1-1, with 12 bases lining up with TRBD1. CDR3 size: 16 residues. Germline V gene data show CDR1 as SGHTA and CDR2 as FQGNSA. V lost 5 bases, J lost 5 bases, and 9 bases stayed unmatched. In DNA form, the CDR3 reads TGTGCCAGCAGCATATTAGGGACAGGGGGCGGTACTGAAGCTTTCTTT. Translating it yields CASSILGTGGGTEAFF.

The chain is built from TRBV7-9 and TRBJ2-1; 9 bases agree with TRBD1. The CDR3 has 14 residues. The germline V gene has CDR1 SEHNR and CDR2 FQNEAQ (reference sequence). V lost 2 bases, J lost 7 bases, and 3 bases stayed unmatched. Written as DNA, the CDR3 is TGTGCCAGCAGCTTATGGGACAGGGAAAATGAGCAGTTCTTC. This sequence encodes CASSLWDRENEQFF.

J is TRBJ2-2 and V is TRBV2, with D maybe TRBD1 (5 bases). Germline CDR1 SNHLY, CDR2 FYNNEI. CDR3 length equals 16 residues. V dropped 3 bases and J dropped 0 bases, with 11 bases sitting between them. The CDR3 DNA sequence: TGTGCCAGCAGTGACGGCAGGGTGTCGAACACCGGGGAGCTGTTTTTT. Amino acid sequence: CASSDGRVSNTGELFF.

Regarding this clonotype: This sequence may be a read error, since a much larger clone differs from it by one base. This chain connects TRBV11-2 to TRBJ1-2, with a tentative D call TRBD1 (6 bases). Germline V gene data show CDR1 as SGHAT and CDR2 as FQNNGV. The CDR3 totals 14 residues. CDR3: CSSSLQGSNYGYTF. CDR3 DNA: TGTTCCAGCAGCTTACAGGGATCTAACTATGGCTACACCTTC.

This clonotype was seen more than once but under ten times. V is TRBV29-1 and J is TRBJ1-6; tentative D call: TRBD1 (6 bases). The ends were cut back, 4 bases at V and 8 bases at J, with 12 bases in the middle. Germline V gene data show CDR1 as SQVTM and CDR2 as ANQGSEA. The CDR3 totals 13 residues. The CDR3 protein is CSVARGRDSPLHF. DNA for the CDR3: TGCAGCGTTGCCAGGGGAAGAGATTCACCCCTCCACTTT.

The chain recombines TRBV15 with TRBJ2-3; D ambiguous. With 0 bases removed from V and 6 bases from J, the gap between germline ends came to 7 bases. The CDR3 runs 13 residues. The germline CDR1 and CDR2 sequences are LNHNV and YYDKDF (reference sequence). CDR3 protein: CATSRDPGDTQYF. Written as DNA, the CDR3 is TGTGCCACCAGCAGAGACCCTGGGGATACGCAGTATTTT.

This clonotype has only a few counts. The CDR3 region has the DNA TGTGCCAGCAGTCCGGAGCAGTACTTC. This sequence encodes CASSPEQYF. V gene TRBV6-1 combines with J gene TRBJ2-7; D is undetermined. Germline lookup yields CDR1 MNHNS and CDR2 SASEGT. The CDR3 is 9 amino acids. Trimming removed 5 bases at V and 7 bases at J, with 3 bases between.

This clonotype was seen only a few times. This chain connects TRBV20-1 to TRBJ1-2, with a tentative D call TRBD1 (5 bases). The CDR3 spans 13 residues. Germline CDR1 DFQATT, CDR2 SNEGSKA (reference sequence). Trimming took off 6 bases at V and 4 bases at J, with 15 bases between the two ends. The CDR3 sequence is CSARQTSGYGYTF. Written as DNA, the CDR3 is TGCAGTGCCCGACAGACCTCTGGCTATGGCTACACCTTC.

This chain uses TRBV20-1 with TRBJ2-4, with unresolved D. Between the trimmed V and J ends, which lost 6 bases and 9 bases, there was a span of 15 bases. Looked up from germline, CDR1 is DFQATT and CDR2 is SNEGSKA (reference sequence). The CDR3 runs to 12 residues. CDR3 sequence: CSASGEVPIQYF. In DNA, the CDR3 is TGCAGTGCCTCCGGAGAGGTTCCCATTCAGTACTTC.

The rearrangement links TRBV12-3 or TRBV12-4 to TRBJ2-5, with D possibly matching TRBD1 (5 bases). CDR3 length: 15 residues. Trimming cost V 4 bases and J 2 bases, with 14 bases left between them. CDR3 nucleotides: TGTGCCAGCAGTTCCGGACGGACACCACAAGAGACCCAGTACTTC. This gives the protein CASSSGRTPQETQYF.

The V gene is TRBV29-1, the J gene TRBJ2-1, with 13 nucleotides matching TRBD2. Trimming at V came to 4 bases and at J to 5 bases, leaving 2 bases not matched to a gene. The CDR3 is 14 amino acids. Germline-derived CDR1 and CDR2 are SQVTM and ANQGSEA. DNA of the CDR3: TGCAGCGTTGGAGGGACTAGCGGGAACAATGAGCAGTTCTTC. The encoded protein is CSVGGTSGNNEQFF.

V gene TRBV7-9 combines with J gene TRBJ2-5; 7 nucleotides match TRBD2. V gave up 5 bases and J gave up 2 bases; unmatched junction bases: 14. Per germline, CDR1 SEHNR and CDR2 FQNEAQ (reference sequence). CDR3 size: 17 residues. The CDR3 bases are TGTGCCAGCAGCACTCAACTAGTGGGAGGGCCTCAAGAGACCCAGTACTTC. Residues: CASSTQLVGGPQETQYF.

V usage is TRBV3-1 and J usage is TRBJ2-1; D might be TRBD1 or TRBD2, each matching 6 bases. V lost 4 bases, J lost 7 bases, and 20 bases lay in between. The germline CDR1 and CDR2 sequences are LGHDT and YNNKEL (reference sequence). This CDR3 is 16 amino acids long. DNA of the CDR3: TGTGCCAGCAGCCGACCCTTGTGGGGGGCTGGTAATGAGCAGTTCTTC. It translates to CASSRPLWGAGNEQFF.

The rearrangement joins TRBV5-1 to TRBJ2-2; D is perhaps TRBD1 (5 bases). The CDR3 covers 15 residues. CDR1 and CDR2 from the germline V gene are SGHRS and YFSETQ. The V gene lost 3 bases and the J gene lost 0 bases, with 9 bases spanning the gap. This chain's CDR3 is CASSWATANTGELFF. The CDR3, as DNA: TGCGCCAGCAGCTGGGCGACAGCGAACACCGGGGAGCTGTTTTTT.

This clonotype was counted between two and nine times. The genes are TRBV7-2 and TRBJ2-3; 8 bases match TRBD2. The CDR3 sequence is 14 residues long. J lost 2 bases, V lost 7 bases, and 5 bases had no gene match. Looked up from germline, CDR1 is SGHTA and CDR2 is FQGNSA. In DNA, the CDR3 is TGTGCCAGCACCCGGGGGGGGTACACAGATACGCAGTATTTT. Its protein product is CASTRGGYTDTQYF.

This clonotype was observed a handful of times. The chain is built from TRBV12-3 or TRBV12-4 and TRBJ1-1; 8 nucleotides match TRBD1. V dropped 6 bases and J dropped 4; count of bases not matched to a gene: 4. The CDR3 contains 13 residues. The chain's CDR3 is CASSRTGPTEAFF. Written as DNA, the CDR3 is TGTGCCAGCAGCCGGACAGGGCCCACTGAAGCTTTCTTT.

The rearrangement uses TRBV10-1 and TRBJ2-5; weak D call: TRBD1 (7 bases). CDR3 size: 15 residues. Germline-derived CDR1 and CDR2 are WNHNN and SYGVQD (reference sequence). The V gene lost 3 bases and the J gene lost 5 bases, with 16 bases spanning the gap. The CDR3: CASSDGGGGRETQYF. The CDR3 DNA reads TGCGCCAGCAGTGATGGTGGAGGGGGCCGGGAGACCCAGTACTTC.

The CDR3 spells CASSVIPGTSGSNEQFF. CDR3 in DNA: TGTGCCAGCAGCGTAATCCCAGGGACTAGCGGGAGTAATGAGCAGTTCTTC. The V and J genes are TRBV9 and TRBJ2-1, with 14 positions matching TRBD2. The V and J ends lost 1 base and 7 bases, in that order; junction bases with no gene match: 7. This CDR3 has 17 amino acids. CDR1 and CDR2 from the germline V gene are SGDLS and YYNGEE.

The chain uses TRBV20-1 and TRBJ1-1, with D possibly TRBD1 on 5 matching bases. This CDR3 has 13 residues. The V end lost 6 bases, the J end lost 2 bases, and 13 bases lay between the germline ends. Germline V gene sequence: CDR1 DFQATT, CDR2 SNEGSKA (reference sequence). The CDR3 DNA reads as TGCAGTGCGGACAAGGGGCCCAACACTGAAGCTTTCTTT. Residues: CSADKGPNTEAFF.

The chain uses TRBV27 and TRBJ2-7; D is possibly TRBD1 (5 bases). Looked up from germline, CDR1 is MNHEY and CDR2 is SMNVEV (reference sequence). The CDR3 contains 16 residues. Trimming took 4 bases from V and 3 from J, leaving 19 bases between them. The CDR3 DNA reads as TGTGCCAGCAGTTCCTTAGTGGGGCAATCGGACTACGAGCAGTACTTC. This encodes CASSSLVGQSDYEQYF.

This clonotype was counted many times. This sequence joins TRBV7-2 and TRBJ1-3; D might be TRBD1 (6 bases). The CDR3 spans 15 residues. Germline CDR1 reads SGHTA; CDR2 reads FQGNSA. V lost 8 bases and J lost 1, with 15 bases in between. CDR3 protein: CASSPGGPSGNTIYF. CDR3 DNA sequence: TGTGCCAGCTCTCCCGGGGGGCCATCTGGAAACACCATATATTTT.

In its sample, this clonotype was seen a few times. The chain employs TRBV7-9 and TRBJ1-2; D call uncertain. This CDR3 spans 14 amino acids. Trimming pared 6 bases from V and 6 bases from J, leaving 17 bases between. Germline V gene lookup returns CDR1 SEHNR and CDR2 FQNEAQ (reference sequence). The CDR3 reads CASSLGSGFDGYTF. The CDR3 coding sequence is TGTGCCAGCAGTCTTGGCTCCGGTTTTGATGGCTACACCTTC.

V is TRBV12-3 or TRBV12-4 and J is TRBJ2-1; no reliable D call. The CDR3 sequence is 14 residues long. V lost 6 bases and J lost 8, with 17 bases in between. The CDR3 spells CASSKSGYQDEQFF. CDR3 coding DNA: TGTGCCAGCAGCAAGTCGGGTTATCAAGATGAGCAGTTCTTC.